This T cell receptor beta chain was observed in a study of graft-versus-host responses after intestinal transplantation. Across the study: Multivisceral, liver-intestinal, or isolated intestinal grafts were transplanted into recipients. Anti-thymocyte globulin induction preceded about 3 years of tacrolimus and steroid maintenance in all recipients.

Profiling relied on immunoSEQ multiplex PCR, and the TCRdb table lists in-frame clones only, not all of them. This table holds under 20,000 clones, roughly 94% found once. Study-wide results and caveats: Early post-transplant falls in HvG clones accompanied the peak levels of circulating GvH clones. When patients had graft-donor T cell macrochimerism, their allografts held high graft-versus-host to host-versus-graft clonal ratios.

V was cut by 4 bases and J by 2 bases, with 11 bases left in between. The CDR3 has 14 amino acids. CDR1 is KGHSH, CDR2 LQKENI, per germline. A single count supports this clone. As yet, its antigen is unknown. This chain links TRBV18 with TRBJ2-5; TRBD1 might be the D (5 bases). The TCR was taken from a human patient who received an intestinal transplant, so some T cells may come from the graft donor. Source: PBMCs, taken 23 days after intestinal transplant. This CDR3 is CASSLPDRQETQYF. CDR3 in DNA: TGTGCCAGCTCACTCCCCGACAGACAAGAGACCCAGTACTTC.